The entry below describes one T cell receptor beta chain. In its sample, this clonotype was seen many times. This clone's antigen is unknown. One base away there is no much larger clone; base qualities are not given. The TCR beta CDR3 regions were amplified from the RNA transcripts. A first-round RT-PCR of the TCR CDR3 used the HTBI primer set with the Qiagen OneStep RT-PCR kit. The libraries were constructed in a second round of multiplex PCR and then size-selected and purified. Sequencing of the libraries was done on an Illumina HiSeq2000 using paired-end 100 bp reads. The study's own analysis went as follows. SOAPnuke was used to process the raw data, with reads discarded if the reads contained adapters or uncalled bases, had a mean Phred below 15, or lacked an exact constant-primer or identifier match. COPE v1.2.5 was used to merge high-quality paired reads, and clonotypes were defined as unique nucleotide sequences. MiTCR v1.1 was used to align clonotypes to the IMGT TRBV, TRBD and TRBJ reference segments. Analysis was restricted to V-J combinations with a frequency above 0.0001, which covered over 98% of repertoires. The TCS score was defined as F50 (clonal expansion) divided by E x V (chaos), with BLOSUM62-based TCRdist calculated between CDR3 peptides within each V-J. Welch's t-statistics and random forest reduced around 510 V-J features to 10 to 15, which were used in a naive Bayes classifier (R e1071). Starting from the raw public reads, TCRdb applied fastp trimming at Q25, assembled clones with MiXCR and retained in-frame beta chains. Identical CDR3 protein sequences are pooled into one entry, listed with their most common genes and DNA. None of the V and J calls come from the authors' own analysis; TCRdb made them. This sample comprises around 350,000 distinct CDR3 sequences, more than 15% of them detected only once. The ten largest make up around a quarter of the sample.

The data stem from a study of T cells in Graves' hyperthyroidism and ophthalmopathy (dated by TCRdb to about 2019). Context from the whole study: Peripheral blood was sampled at the time of initial diagnosis, prior to any treatment. A discovery cohort of fewer than 110 patients, about 43 with Graves' ophthalmopathy and about 58 with stable Graves' hyperthyroidism, was used to find distinguishing TCR V-J signatures. Prospective prediction of ophthalmopathy was tested in an independent validation cohort of 18 to 20 hyperthyroidism patients and 15 to 17 patients who later progressed to ophthalmopathy. The approximately 98 discovery patients were randomly divided into training and test sets at a 7:3 ratio. Thyroid tissue and blood T-cell repertoires from six Graves' hyperthyroidism patients were also compared in the study. After blood sampling, hyperthyroidism patients were treated with methimazole at a starting dose of 30 mg daily, and ophthalmopathy patients were treated with high-dose intravenous methylprednisolone. According to the paper, TCR Vbeta CDR3 sequencing was carried out on 135 peripheral blood samples, which came from over 40 ophthalmopathy, fewer than 80 hyperthyroidism and some 17 progressor patients. Study-wide findings and limitations: Most expanded thyroid clonotypes (frequency above 0.001) were also detected in blood, suggesting blood repertoires may reflect thyroid immune responses. In validation, the model predicted progression to ophthalmopathy a median of around 6.5 months before onset, with about 67% sensitivity and roughly 77% specificity. Ophthalmopathy was separated from stable hyperthyroidism by a 13 V-J signature model, with around 88% sensitivity and about 81% specificity obtained in cross-validation and 80%/75% obtained in testing. Sample size was not statistically predetermined, and investigators were not blinded to group allocation.

Hyperthyroidism patients were newly diagnosed, had a disease duration of under 2 months, and were aged 18 to 65 years. Patients with uncontrolled infections, other autoimmune diseases, pregnancy or lactation were excluded. Diagnoses were established on the basis of clinical symptoms, serum thyroxine and TRAb, thyroid ultrasound, and orbital computed tomography. Blood from progressor patients was collected at the time of first diagnosis with hyperthyroidism, before any ophthalmopathy symptoms had appeared. PBMCs were separated from roughly 9.6 ml of fresh peripheral blood using Ficoll-Paque density gradient centrifugation. Progressor patients were initially diagnosed with Graves' hyperthyroidism and developed ophthalmopathy during follow-up. Total RNA was extracted using Trizol reagent, and RNA quality was assessed on an Agilent 2100 Bioanalyzer. The sample consisted of blood. The receptor was derived from a woman younger than 30 with Graves' hyperthyroidism that later progressed to Graves' ophthalmopathy.

The DNA is as follows: TGTGCCAGCAGCTTAGGGCAGGGCGTAAGCTTTGCTGAAGCTTTCTTT. The resulting protein is CASSLGQGVSFAEAFF. Recombination joined TRBV7-9 with TRBJ1-1, with TRBD1 tentatively as D gene (5 bases match). CDR1 and CDR2, looked up from the germline V gene (reference sequence), are SEHNR and FQNEAQ. V is reduced by 1 base and J by 6 bases, leaving a spacing of 18 bases between them. From its cysteine to its phenylalanine, the CDR3 spans 16 amino acids. Only the CDR3 portion is preserved as DNA: 48 bases, with reading frame beginning at the first base.